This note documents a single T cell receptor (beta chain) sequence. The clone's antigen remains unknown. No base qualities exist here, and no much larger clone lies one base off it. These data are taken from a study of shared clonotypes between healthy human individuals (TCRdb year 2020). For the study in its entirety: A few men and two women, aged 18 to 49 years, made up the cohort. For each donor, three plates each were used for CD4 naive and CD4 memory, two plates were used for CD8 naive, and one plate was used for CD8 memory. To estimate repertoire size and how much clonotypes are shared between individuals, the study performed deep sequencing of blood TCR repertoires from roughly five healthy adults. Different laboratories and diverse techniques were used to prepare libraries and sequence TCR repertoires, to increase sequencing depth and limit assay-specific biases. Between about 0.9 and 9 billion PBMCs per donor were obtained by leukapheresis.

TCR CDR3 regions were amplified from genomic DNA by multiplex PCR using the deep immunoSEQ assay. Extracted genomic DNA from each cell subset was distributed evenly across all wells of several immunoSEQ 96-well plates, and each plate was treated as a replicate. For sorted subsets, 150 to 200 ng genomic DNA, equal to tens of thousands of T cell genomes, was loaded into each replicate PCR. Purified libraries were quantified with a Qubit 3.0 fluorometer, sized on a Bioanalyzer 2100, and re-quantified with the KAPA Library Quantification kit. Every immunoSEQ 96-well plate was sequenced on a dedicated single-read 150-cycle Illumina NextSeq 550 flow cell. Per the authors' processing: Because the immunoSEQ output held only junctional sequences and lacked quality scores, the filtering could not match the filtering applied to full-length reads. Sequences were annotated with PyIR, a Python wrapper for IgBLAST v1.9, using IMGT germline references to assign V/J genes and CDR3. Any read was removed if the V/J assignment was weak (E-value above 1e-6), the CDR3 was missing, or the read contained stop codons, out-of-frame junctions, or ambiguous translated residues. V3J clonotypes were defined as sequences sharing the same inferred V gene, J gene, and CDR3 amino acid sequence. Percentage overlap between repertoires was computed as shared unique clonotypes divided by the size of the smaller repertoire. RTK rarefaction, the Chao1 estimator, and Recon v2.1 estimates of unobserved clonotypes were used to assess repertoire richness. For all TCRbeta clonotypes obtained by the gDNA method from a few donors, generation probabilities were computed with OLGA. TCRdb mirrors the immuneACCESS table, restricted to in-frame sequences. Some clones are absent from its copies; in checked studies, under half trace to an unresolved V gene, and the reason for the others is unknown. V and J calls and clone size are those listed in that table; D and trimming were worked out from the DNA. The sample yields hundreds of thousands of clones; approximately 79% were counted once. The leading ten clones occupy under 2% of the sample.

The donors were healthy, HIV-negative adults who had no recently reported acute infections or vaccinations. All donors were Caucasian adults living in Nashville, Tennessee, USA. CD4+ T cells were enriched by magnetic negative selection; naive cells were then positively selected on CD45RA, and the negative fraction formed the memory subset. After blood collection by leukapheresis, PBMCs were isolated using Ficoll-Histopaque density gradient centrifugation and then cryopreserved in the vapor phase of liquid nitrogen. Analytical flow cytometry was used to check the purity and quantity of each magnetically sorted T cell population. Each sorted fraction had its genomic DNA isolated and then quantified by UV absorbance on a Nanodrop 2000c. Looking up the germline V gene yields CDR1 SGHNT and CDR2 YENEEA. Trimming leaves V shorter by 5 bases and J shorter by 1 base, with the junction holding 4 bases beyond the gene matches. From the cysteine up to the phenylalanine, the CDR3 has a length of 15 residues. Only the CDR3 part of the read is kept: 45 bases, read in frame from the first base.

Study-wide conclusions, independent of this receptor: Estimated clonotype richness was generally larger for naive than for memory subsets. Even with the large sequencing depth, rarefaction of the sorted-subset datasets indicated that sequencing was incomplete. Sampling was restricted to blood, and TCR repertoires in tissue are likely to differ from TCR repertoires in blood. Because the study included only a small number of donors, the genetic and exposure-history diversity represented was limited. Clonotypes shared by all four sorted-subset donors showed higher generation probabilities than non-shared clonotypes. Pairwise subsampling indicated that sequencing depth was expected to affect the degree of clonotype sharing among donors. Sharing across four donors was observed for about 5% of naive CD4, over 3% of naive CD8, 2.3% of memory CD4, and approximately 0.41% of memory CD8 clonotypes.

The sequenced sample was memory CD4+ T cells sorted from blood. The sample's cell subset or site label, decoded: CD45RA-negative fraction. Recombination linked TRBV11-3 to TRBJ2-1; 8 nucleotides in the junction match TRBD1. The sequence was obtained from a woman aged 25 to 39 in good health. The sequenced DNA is TGTGCCAGCAGCCTCAGGACAGGGTCCTACAATGAGCAGTTCTTC. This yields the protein CASSLRTGSYNEQFF.